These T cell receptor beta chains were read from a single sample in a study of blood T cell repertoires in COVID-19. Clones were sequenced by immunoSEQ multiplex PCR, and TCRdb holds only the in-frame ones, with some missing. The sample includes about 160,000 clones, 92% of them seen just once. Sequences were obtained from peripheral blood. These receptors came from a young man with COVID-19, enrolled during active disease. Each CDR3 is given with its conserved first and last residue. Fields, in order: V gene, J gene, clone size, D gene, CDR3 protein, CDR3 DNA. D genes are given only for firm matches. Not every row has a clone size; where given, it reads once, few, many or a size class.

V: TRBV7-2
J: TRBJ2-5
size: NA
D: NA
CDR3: CASSLGGGETQYF
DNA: TGTGCCAGCAGCTTAGGGGGCGGAGAGACCCAGTACTTC

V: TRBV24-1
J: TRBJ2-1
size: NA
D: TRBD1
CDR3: CATAAGGNEQFF
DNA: TGTGCCACCGCTGCAGGGGGCAATGAGCAGTTCTTC

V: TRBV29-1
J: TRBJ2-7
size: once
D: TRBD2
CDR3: CSVAGTSGRTYEQYF
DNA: TGCAGCGTTGCCGGGACTAGCGGGAGGACCTACGAGCAGTACTTC

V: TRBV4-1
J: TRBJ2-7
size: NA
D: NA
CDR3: CASSQRDWSYEQYF
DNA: TGCGCCAGCAGCCAAAGGGACTGGTCCTACGAGCAGTACTTC

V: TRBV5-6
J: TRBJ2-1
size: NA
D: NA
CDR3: CASRGRQLDEQFF
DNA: TGTGCCAGCAGAGGTCGACAACTCGATGAGCAGTTCTTC

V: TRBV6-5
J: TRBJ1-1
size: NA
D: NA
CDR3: CASSYSTGLNTEAFF
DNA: TGTGCCAGCAGTTATTCGACAGGACTGAACACTGAAGCTTTCTTT

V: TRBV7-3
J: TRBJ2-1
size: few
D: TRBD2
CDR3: CASSPSSGRAINEQFF
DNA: TGTGCCAGCAGCCCCTCTAGCGGGAGGGCCATCAATGAGCAGTTCTTC

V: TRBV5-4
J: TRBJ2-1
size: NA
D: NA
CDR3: CASSLGGGSSYNEQFF
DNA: TGTGCCAGCAGCTTGGGTGGGGGCTCCTCCTACAATGAGCAGTTCTTC

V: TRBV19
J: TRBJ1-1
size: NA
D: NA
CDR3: CASSMTGTEAFF
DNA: TGTGCCAGTAGCATGACAGGCACTGAAGCTTTCTTT

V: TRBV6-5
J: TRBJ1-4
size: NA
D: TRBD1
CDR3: CASSRQGQEKLFF
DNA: TGTGCCAGCAGTCGACAGGGGCAGGAAAAACTGTTTTTT

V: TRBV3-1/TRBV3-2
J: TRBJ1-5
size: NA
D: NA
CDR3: CASSHGQLPQHF
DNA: TGTGCCAGCAGCCATGGACAGTTGCCCCAGCATTTT

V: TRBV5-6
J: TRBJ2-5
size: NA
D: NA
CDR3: CASSFLGGPQETQYF
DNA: TGTGCCAGCAGCTTCCTAGGGGGACCCCAAGAGACCCAGTACTTC

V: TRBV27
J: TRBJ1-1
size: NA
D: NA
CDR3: CASSYQGGTEAFF
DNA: TGTGCCAGCAGTTACCAGGGAGGGACTGAAGCTTTCTTT

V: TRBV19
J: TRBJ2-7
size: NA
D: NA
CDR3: CASSPPELWGTYEQYF
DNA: TGTGCCAGTAGTCCGCCAGAGCTCTGGGGCACCTACGAGCAGTACTTC

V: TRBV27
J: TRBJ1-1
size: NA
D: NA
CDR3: CASSLSGMNTEAFF
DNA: TGTGCCAGCAGTTTATCCGGGATGAACACTGAAGCTTTCTTT

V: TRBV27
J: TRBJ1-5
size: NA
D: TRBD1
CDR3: CASSIDRGDQPQHF
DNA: TGTGCCAGCAGTATCGACAGGGGGGATCAGCCCCAGCATTTT

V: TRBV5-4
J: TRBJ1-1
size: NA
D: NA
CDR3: CASSPGGDRNTEAFF
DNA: TGTGCCAGCAGCCCGGGGGGGGATCGGAACACTGAAGCTTTCTTT

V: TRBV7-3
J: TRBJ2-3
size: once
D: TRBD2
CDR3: CASSLSGLAGSTDTQYF
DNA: TGTGCCAGCAGCTTATCGGGACTAGCGGGGAGCACAGATACGCAGTATTTT

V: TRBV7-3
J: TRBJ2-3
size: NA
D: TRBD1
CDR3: CASSADRFDTQYF
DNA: TGTGCCAGCAGCGCGGACAGGTTTGATACGCAGTATTTT

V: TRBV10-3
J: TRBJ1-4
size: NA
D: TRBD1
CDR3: CAISQGAREKLFF
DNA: TGTGCCATCTCACAGGGGGCTCGGGAAAAACTGTTTTTT

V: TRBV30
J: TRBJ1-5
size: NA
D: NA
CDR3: CAWSVRGSSNQPQHF
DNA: TGTGCCTGGAGTGTACGGGGGTCTAGCAATCAGCCCCAGCATTTT

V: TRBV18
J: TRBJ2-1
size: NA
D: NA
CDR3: CASSRTAGGNEQFF
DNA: TGTGCCAGCTCACGGACCGCAGGGGGGAATGAGCAGTTCTTC

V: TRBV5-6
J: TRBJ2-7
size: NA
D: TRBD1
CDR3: CASSQGTGVYDEQYF
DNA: TGTGCCAGCAGCCAAGGGACAGGGGTATATGACGAGCAGTACTTC

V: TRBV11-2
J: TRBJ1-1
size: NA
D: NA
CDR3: CASSLGRLRDTEAFF
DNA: TGTGCCAGCAGCTTAGGCAGACTCAGGGACACTGAAGCTTTCTTT

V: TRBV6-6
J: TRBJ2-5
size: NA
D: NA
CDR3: CASSYPDRETQYF
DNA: TGTGCCAGCAGTTACCCCGACAGAGAGACCCAGTACTTC

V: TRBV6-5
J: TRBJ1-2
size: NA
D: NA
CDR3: CASSYDRRYYGYTF
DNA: TGTGCCAGCAGTTACGACAGGCGTTACTATGGCTACACCTTC

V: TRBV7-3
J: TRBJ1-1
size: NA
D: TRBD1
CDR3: CASSPGGAGDTEAFF
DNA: TGTGCCAGCAGCCCAGGGGGCGCTGGGGACACTGAAGCTTTCTTT